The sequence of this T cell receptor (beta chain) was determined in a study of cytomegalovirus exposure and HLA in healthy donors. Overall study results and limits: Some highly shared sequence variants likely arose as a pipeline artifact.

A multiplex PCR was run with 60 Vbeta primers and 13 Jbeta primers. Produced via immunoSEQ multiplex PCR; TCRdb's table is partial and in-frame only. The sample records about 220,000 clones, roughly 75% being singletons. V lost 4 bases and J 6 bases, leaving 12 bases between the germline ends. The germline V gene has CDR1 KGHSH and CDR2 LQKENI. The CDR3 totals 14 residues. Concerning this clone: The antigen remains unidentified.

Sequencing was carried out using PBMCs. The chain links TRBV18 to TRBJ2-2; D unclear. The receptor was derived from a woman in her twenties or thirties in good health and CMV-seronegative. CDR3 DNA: TGTGCCAGCTCACTCCCGGTTCCCGCCGGGGAGCTGTTTTTT. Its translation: CASSLPVPAGELFF.